This T cell receptor (beta chain) was recovered during a study of cytomegalovirus exposure and HLA in healthy donors. Study-wide results and caveats: In a later analysis, TCR beta V- and J-gene trimming was associated with a missense DCLRE1C variant. A later analysis appeared to link common viral pathogens to several of the most significant clusters.

About this clone: Its antigen is currently unknown.

The primer mix had 60 Vbeta and 13 Jbeta primers. Some clones are missing from TCRdb's copy, which holds only in-frame ones; the method was immunoSEQ multiplex PCR. The data contain approximately 100,000 clones, roughly 85% of them singletons. Germline V CDR1 and CDR2: MDHEN, SYDVKM. The CDR3 has 17 residues. V was clipped by 7 bases and J by 1 base, with 20 bases between them. Sequencing input: PBMCs. This receptor was identified in a woman between 40 and 50 years old in good health and CMV-seronegative. The rearrangement links TRBV28 to TRBJ1-3, with D possibly being TRBD1 (5 bases). The CDR3 spells CASTAGGEISSGNTIYF. The CDR3, as DNA: TGTGCCAGCACCGCGGGGGGGGAGATTTCATCTGGAAACACCATATATTTT.